Below, 5 T cell receptor beta chains from the same sample are listed, as sequenced in a study of Graves' ophthalmopathy and Graves' hyperthyroidism. Transcripts of RNA were the source for amplifying TCR beta CDR3 regions. An initial RT-PCR round employing HTBI primers preceded a second-round multiplex PCR. TCRdb processed the multiplex PCR reads anew with MiXCR; each CDR3 protein has one entry. The sample holds roughly 400,000 distinct CDR3 sequences, around 20% seen once. Sequencing was performed on peripheral blood. The receptors were sampled from a woman under 30 with Graves' ophthalmopathy.

This clonotype has only a few counts. The V gene is TRBV12-3 or TRBV12-4, the J gene TRBJ1-2, with D possibly being TRBD1 (5 bases). V lost 6 bases to trimming and J lost 4 bases, with 15 bases between them. This CDR3 has 14 amino acids. Written as DNA, the CDR3 is TGTGCCAGCAGCTTGACCCAGGGAATCTATGGCTACACCTTC. Its translation: CASSLTQGIYGYTF.

This clonotype was recorded at least ten times. The chain links TRBV6-2 or TRBV6-3 to TRBJ1-5, with 10 bases that match TRBD1. The CDR3 sequence is 13 residues long. Germline-derived CDR1 and CDR2 are MNHEY and SVGEGT. With V trimmed by 5 bases and J by 6 bases, 1 base remained unmatched. CDR3 sequence reads: CASSGQGGQPQHF. DNA of the CDR3: TGTGCCAGCAGTGGACAGGGGGGTCAGCCCCAGCATTTT.

This clonotype was seen many times. The V and J genes are TRBV5-1 and TRBJ2-7, with 9 bases identical to TRBD2. CDR1 is SGHRS and CDR2 is YFSETQ in the germline V gene. J gave up 1 base and V 0 bases, and 8 bases lay outside the gene matches. The CDR3 totals 17 residues. The CDR3 DNA reads TGCGCCAGCAGCTTGGACACGGGACTAGCAATTTCCTACGAGCAGTACTTC. Translated: CASSLDTGLAISYEQYF.

Points on this clonotype: One end of the junction is discordant with germline, which a read error may explain. The J gene is TRBJ2-7, the V gene TRBV6-5, with TRBD2 identical over 9 bases. The CDR3 extends over 16 amino acids. Germline V gives CDR1 MNHEY, CDR2 SVGAGI. CDR3 coding DNA: TGTGCCAGCAGTCACTCCGGCGCGGGAGGGGTTTACGAGCAGTACTTC. It translates to CASSHSGAGGVYEQYF.

This clonotype was observed many times. The gene calls are TRBV12-3 or TRBV12-4 and TRBJ2-5; tentative D call: TRBD1 (6 bases). The CDR3 loop spans 13 amino acids. V was trimmed by 3 bases and J by 4 bases, leaving 9 bases between them. The CDR3 DNA follows: TGTGCCAGCAGTTTTGACAGGCTAGAGACCCAGTACTTC. It is translated as CASSFDRLETQYF.